One sample yielded the 21 T cell receptor beta chains listed below, sequenced in a study of cytomegalovirus exposure and HLA in healthy donors. 13 Jbeta primers and 60 Vbeta primers were used for the PCR. TCRdb's table, derived via immunoSEQ multiplex PCR, lists solely in-frame clones and lacks some. In the table there are about 150,000 clones, just under 70% of which are singletons. Source material: PBMCs. The source is a man aged 55 to 69 in good health and CMV-seronegative.

The CDR3, as DNA: TGCGCCAGCAGCGGACGGGATCGGGTCTACAATGAGCAGTTCTTC. Encoded protein: CASSGRDRVYNEQFF. The V call is TRBV4-1, the J call TRBJ2-1, with D tentatively TRBD2 (5 bases). The germline V gene encodes CDR1 MGHRA and CDR2 YSYEKL. Trimming cost V 5 bases and J 3 bases, with 14 bases left between them. CDR3 length: 15 residues.

CDR3 region: CASSSPGQGADEAFF. The DNA for the CDR3 is TGTGCCAGCAGCTCCCCGGGACAGGGGGCTGATGAAGCTTTCTTT. This chain links TRBV5-4 with TRBJ1-1, with TRBD1 identical over 12 bases. V trimming: 3 bases; J trimming: 7 bases; junction bases outside the gene matches: 7. Germline V gene sequence: CDR1 SGHNT, CDR2 YYREEE (reference sequence). The CDR3 has 15 residues.

This chain links TRBV30 with TRBJ2-5, with D perhaps TRBD2 (5 bases). The CDR3 is made up of 12 amino acids. The germline gives CDR1 GTSNPN, CDR2 SVGIG (reference sequence). With 2 bases removed from V and 2 bases from J, the gap between germline ends came to 6 bases. CDR3 protein: CAWSTGQETQYF. CDR3 coding DNA: TGTGCCTGGAGTACGGGGCAAGAGACCCAGTACTTC.

The gene calls are TRBV5-6 and TRBJ1-5; 8 nucleotides align to TRBD1. This CDR3 region has 16 residues. CDR1 SGHDT and CDR2 YYEEEE come from the germline V gene. J lost 8 bases, V lost 3 bases, and 13 bases had no gene match. This CDR3 is CASSSEGQGRMKPQHF. The CDR3 DNA reads as TGTGCCAGCAGCTCGGAAGGACAGGGTAGGATGAAGCCCCAGCATTTT.

The V and J genes are TRBV19 and TRBJ2-3; 10 bases fit TRBD1. Per the germline V gene, CDR1 is LNHDA and CDR2 is SQIVND (reference sequence). After removal of 10 bases from V and 6 bases from J, the junction contained 13 bases not matched to a gene. The length of the CDR3 is 15 residues. DNA of the CDR3: TGTGCCACCATCTGGCGGACAGGGGGTTCGGATACGCAGTATTTT. Encoded protein: CATIWRTGGSDTQYF.

This sequence joins TRBV7-3 and TRBJ2-1; D might be TRBD1 (5 bases). V gave up 2 bases and J gave up 5 bases, with 7 bases separating them. The CDR3 contains 13 residues. Germline CDR1 is SGHTA and CDR2 is FQGTGA. The CDR3 reads CASSLATDNEQFF. CDR3 nucleotides: TGTGCCAGCAGCTTAGCGACAGACAATGAGCAGTTCTTC.

The genes are TRBV4-1 and TRBJ1-2; tentative D call: TRBD1 (6 bases). Germline V CDR1 and CDR2: MGHRA, YSYEKL. The CDR3 is 14 amino acids. Deletions cut 1 base from V and 4 bases from J, with 10 bases between. The CDR3 reads CASSQGQASYGYTF. The CDR3 bases are TGCGCCAGCAGCCAAGGACAGGCAAGCTATGGCTACACCTTC.

The chain recombines TRBV5-1 with TRBJ2-7, with 11 bases that match TRBD2. The CDR3 is 15 amino acids. After removal of 0 bases from V and 3 bases from J, the junction contained 2 bases not matched to a gene. Germline loops: CDR1 SGHRS, CDR2 YFSETQ. The CDR3 nucleotides are TGCGCCAGCAGCTTGGGACTAGCGGGAATCTACGAGCAGTACTTC. It is translated as CASSLGLAGIYEQYF. Using reference TRBV5-1 and TRBJ2-7 for the parts outside the CDR3, the full variable domain is KAGVTQTPRYLIKTRGQQVTLSCSPISGHRSVSWYQQTPGQGLQFLFEYFSETQRNKGNFPGRFSGRQFSNSRSEMNVSTLELGDSALYLCASSLGLAGIYEQYFGPGTRLTVT.

The chain couples TRBV29-1 to TRBJ1-1; D unclear. With 5 bases removed from V and 3 bases from J, the gap between germline ends came to 10 bases. The CDR3 totals 12 residues. Germline V CDR1 and CDR2: SQVTM, ANQGSEA. The CDR3, as DNA: TGCAGCGTTACGGGATGGGACACTGAAGCTTTCTTT. Translating it yields CSVTGWDTEAFF.

This clone was observed once. The chain joins TRBV2 to TRBJ1-2; D ambiguous. Germline-derived CDR1 and CDR2 are SNHLY and FYNNEI. The length of the CDR3 is 14 residues. Trimming took off 6 bases at V and 3 bases at J, with 14 bases between the two ends. CDR3 in DNA: TGTGCCAGCAGGGGAGATACAATGGACTATGGCTACACCTTC. Translation gives CASRGDTMDYGYTF.

This rearrangement joins TRBV7-8 to TRBJ1-1; tentative D call: TRBD1 (6 bases). V was trimmed by 2 bases and J by 5 bases, leaving 15 bases between them. CDR1 SGHVS and CDR2 FQNEAQ come from the germline V gene. The CDR3 consists of 15 residues. CDR3 in amino acids: CASSLRDLGGTEAFF. The CDR3 DNA reads as TGTGCCAGCAGCTTACGGGACCTAGGGGGAACTGAAGCTTTCTTT.

This rearrangement joins TRBV27 to TRBJ2-1, with 8 bases aligning to TRBD1. Germline CDR1 reads MNHEY; CDR2 reads SMNVEV (reference sequence). CDR3 size: 17 residues. V was clipped by 2 bases and J by 1 base; unmatched bases: 7. CDR3 nucleotides: TGTGCCAGCAGTTTAAGGACAGGGAAGGGTTCCTACAATGAGCAGTTCTTC. This encodes CASSLRTGKGSYNEQFF.

This chain connects TRBV29-1 to TRBJ1-1, with D possibly matching TRBD1 (5 bases). The germline V gene has CDR1 SQVTM and CDR2 ANQGSEA. The germline V and J ends were trimmed by 3 bases and 1 base, with 9 bases remaining between them. The CDR3 runs to 13 residues. CDR3 sequence (DNA): TGCAGCGTTGATGCACAGGCGAACACTGAAGCTTTCTTT. Translating gives CSVDAQANTEAFF.

V gene TRBV29-1 combines with J gene TRBJ1-2; the match to TRBD1 covers 8 bases. V trimming: 6 bases; J trimming: 7 bases; junction bases outside the gene matches: 13. Germline CDR1 reads SQVTM; CDR2 reads ANQGSEA. The CDR3 totals 14 residues. The CDR3 DNA sequence: TGCAGCGTGGGACAGGCGGGTCCCTCTGCTGGCTACACCTTC. Translation gives CSVGQAGPSAGYTF. Full variable domain (missing parts from reference TRBV29-1 and TRBJ1-2): SAVISQKPSRDICQRGTSLTIQCQVDSQVTMMFWYRQQPGQSLTLIATANQGSEATYESGFVIDKFPISRPNLTFSTLTVSNMSPEDSSIYLCSVGQAGPSAGYTFGSGTRLTVV.

This chain uses TRBV19 with TRBJ2-2, with TRBD2 as a possible D gene (6 bases). CDR3 size: 13 residues. Trimming shortened V by 6 bases and J by 6 bases, and 11 bases separated the two germline ends. From germline, CDR1 is LNHDA and CDR2 SQIVND (reference sequence). The CDR3 sequence is CASSGGVAGELFF. DNA of the CDR3: TGTGCCAGTAGCGGGGGAGTCGCCGGGGAGCTGTTTTTT.

V gene TRBV18 combines with J gene TRBJ1-6; D gene uncertain. CDR3 length equals 15 residues. V lost 3 bases, J lost 2 bases, and 8 bases lay in between. The germline gives CDR1 KGHSH, CDR2 LQKENI. CDR3 coding DNA: TGTGCCAGCTCACCGGCGGAGGCCTATAATTCACCCCTCCACTTT. Protein: CASSPAEAYNSPLHF.

The chain has TRBV10-1 and TRBJ1-6, with 7 bases identical to TRBD1. The CDR3 has 13 residues. J was trimmed by 14 bases and V by 5 bases; bases with no gene match: 9. CDR1 is WNHNN, CDR2 SYGVQD, per germline (reference sequence). CDR3 loop: CASSKGARGTLHF. CDR3 nucleotides: TGCGCCAGCAGTAAGGGGGCCCGCGGGACCCTCCACTTT.

In this sample, this clone turned up a few times. The rearrangement links TRBV5-1 to TRBJ2-3, with TRBD2 matching 7 bases. Germline assignment: CDR1 SGHRS and CDR2 YFSETQ. The CDR3 consists of 15 residues. Germline trimming cut 1 base from V and 4 bases from J; bases unmatched to any gene: 6. CDR3 DNA: TGCGCCAGCAGCTTGCCGCGGGAGTGGTCAGATACGCAGTATTTT. Protein product: CASSLPREWSDTQYF.

The chain recombines TRBV6-4 with TRBJ2-7, with D perhaps matching TRBD1 (6 bases). V lost 10 bases and J lost 2, with 21 bases in between. The CDR3 is made up of 15 amino acids. Germline values: CDR1 MRHNA, CDR2 SNTAGT. The CDR3 nucleotides are TGTGCCAAAGAAAACAGGGACCCCTGGGCCTACGAGCAGTACTTC. Translating gives CAKENRDPWAYEQYF.

The chain recombines TRBV5-6 with TRBJ2-7; D possibly corresponds to TRBD2 (6 bases). The germline V and J ends were trimmed by 3 bases and 0 bases, with 10 bases remaining between them. The V gene's germline CDR1 is SGHDT and CDR2 YYEEEE. The length of the CDR3 is 14 residues. The CDR3: CASSWQRASYEQYF. The CDR3, as DNA: TGTGCCAGCAGCTGGCAGCGGGCCTCCTACGAGCAGTACTTC.

This clone was counted only a few times. In DNA, the CDR3 is TGTGCCAGTAGTATAGAGGGACTAGCGTCCTATGAGCAGTTCTTC. This translates into CASSIEGLASYEQFF. The chain combines TRBV19 with TRBJ2-1, with TRBD2 identical over 10 bases. There are 15 residues in the CDR3. Trimming removed 0 bases from V and 8 bases from J; junction bases left unmatched: 4. CDR1 and CDR2 from the germline V gene are LNHDA and SQIVND (reference sequence).